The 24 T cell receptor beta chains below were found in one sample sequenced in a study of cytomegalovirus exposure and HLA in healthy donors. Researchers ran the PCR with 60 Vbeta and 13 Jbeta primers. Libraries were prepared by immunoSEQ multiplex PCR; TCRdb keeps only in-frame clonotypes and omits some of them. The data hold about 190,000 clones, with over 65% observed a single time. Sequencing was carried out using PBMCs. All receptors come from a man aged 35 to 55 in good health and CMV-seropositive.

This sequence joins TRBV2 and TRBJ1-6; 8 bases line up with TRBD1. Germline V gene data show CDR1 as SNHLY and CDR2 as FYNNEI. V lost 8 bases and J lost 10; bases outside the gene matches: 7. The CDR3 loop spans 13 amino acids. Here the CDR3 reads CASDRGIQSPLHF. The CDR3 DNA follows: TGTGCCAGCGACAGGGGAATTCAGTCACCCCTCCACTTT.

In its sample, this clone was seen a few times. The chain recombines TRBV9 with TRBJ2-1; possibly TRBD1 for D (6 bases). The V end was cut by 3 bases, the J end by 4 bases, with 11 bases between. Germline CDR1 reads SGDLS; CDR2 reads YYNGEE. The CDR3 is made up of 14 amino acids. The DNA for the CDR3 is TGTGCCAGCAGCGATGACAGGCCTTACAATGAGCAGTTCTTC. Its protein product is CASSDDRPYNEQFF. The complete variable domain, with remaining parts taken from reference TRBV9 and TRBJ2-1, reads DSGVTQTPKHLITATGQRVTLRCSPRSGDLSVYWYQQSLDQGLQFLIQYYNGEERAKGNILERFSAQQFPDLHSELNLSSLELGDSALYFCASSDDRPYNEQFFGPGTRLTVL.

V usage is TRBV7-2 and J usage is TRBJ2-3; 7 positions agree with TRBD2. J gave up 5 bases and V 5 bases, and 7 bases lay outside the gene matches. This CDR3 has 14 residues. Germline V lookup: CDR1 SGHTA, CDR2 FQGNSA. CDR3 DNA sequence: TGTGCCAGCAGCCCGGGCGGGAGCGGAGATACGCAGTATTTT. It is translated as CASSPGGSGDTQYF.

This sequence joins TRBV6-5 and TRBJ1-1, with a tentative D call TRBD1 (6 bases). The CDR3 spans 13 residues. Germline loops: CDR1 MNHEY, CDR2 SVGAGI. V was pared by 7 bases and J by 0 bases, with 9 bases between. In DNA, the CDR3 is TGTGCCAGCAACCCAGGGGTGAACACTGAAGCTTTCTTT. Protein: CASNPGVNTEAFF.

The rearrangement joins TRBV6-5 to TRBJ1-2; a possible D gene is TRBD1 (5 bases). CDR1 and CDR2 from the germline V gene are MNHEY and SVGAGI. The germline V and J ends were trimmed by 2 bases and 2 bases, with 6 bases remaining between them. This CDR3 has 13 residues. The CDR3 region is CASSYKGNYGYTF. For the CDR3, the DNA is TGTGCCAGCAGTTACAAGGGGAACTATGGCTACACCTTC.

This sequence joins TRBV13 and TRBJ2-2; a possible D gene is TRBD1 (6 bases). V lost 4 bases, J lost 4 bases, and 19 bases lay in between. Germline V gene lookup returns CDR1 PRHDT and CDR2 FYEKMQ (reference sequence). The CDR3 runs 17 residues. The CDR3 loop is CASSSGQGGSATGELFF. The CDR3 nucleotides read TGTGCCAGCAGCTCAGGCCAAGGGGGATCGGCCACCGGGGAGCTGTTTTTT.

The CDR3 sequence is CASSLQGSSYLEKLFF. The CDR3, as DNA: TGTGCCAGCAGCTTGCAGGGATCGTCCTACCTCGAAAAACTGTTTTTT. This sequence joins TRBV5-5 and TRBJ1-4; weak D call: TRBD1 (5 bases). CDR1 SGHKS and CDR2 YYEKEE come from the germline V gene (reference sequence). V dropped 1 base and J dropped 8 bases, with 18 bases sitting between them. The CDR3 covers 16 residues.

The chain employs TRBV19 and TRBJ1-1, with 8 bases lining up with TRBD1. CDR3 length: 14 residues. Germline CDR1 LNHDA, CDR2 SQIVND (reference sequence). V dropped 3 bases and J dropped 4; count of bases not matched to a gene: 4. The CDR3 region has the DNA TGTGCCAGTAGTATCAGGGGGCTCGGCACTGAAGCTTTCTTT. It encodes CASSIRGLGTEAFF.

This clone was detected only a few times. CDR3 DNA sequence: TGTGCCAGCAGCTTGGGAGGGGGCAGGCAAGAGACCCAGTACTTC. It codes for CASSLGGGRQETQYF. The rearrangement links TRBV5-5 to TRBJ2-5; 7 bases line up with TRBD1. Germline V lookup: CDR1 SGHKS, CDR2 YYEKEE (reference sequence). Germline trimming cut 0 bases from V and 2 bases from J; bases unmatched to any gene: 4. CDR3 length equals 15 residues.

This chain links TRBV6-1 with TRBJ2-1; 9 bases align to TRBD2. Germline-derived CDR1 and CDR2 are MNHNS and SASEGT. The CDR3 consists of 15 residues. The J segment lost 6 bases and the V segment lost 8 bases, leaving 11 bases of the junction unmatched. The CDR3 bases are TGTGCCAGCCGCGTCCTAGCGGGGTCACCCAATGAGCAGTTCTTC. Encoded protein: CASRVLAGSPNEQFF.

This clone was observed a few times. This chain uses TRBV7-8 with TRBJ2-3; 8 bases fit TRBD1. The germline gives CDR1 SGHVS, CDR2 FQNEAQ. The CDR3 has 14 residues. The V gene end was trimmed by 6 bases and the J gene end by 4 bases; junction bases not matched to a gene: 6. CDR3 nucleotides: TGTGCCAGCAGATTGGGACAGGCCTCAGATACGCAGTATTTT. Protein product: CASRLGQASDTQYF.

This CDR3 reads CASKIRGTDTQYF. The CDR3 nucleotides read TGCGCCAGCAAAATCAGGGGCACAGATACGCAGTATTTT. This chain joins TRBV5-1 and TRBJ2-3, with D maybe TRBD1 (5 bases). The germline V gene has CDR1 SGHRS and CDR2 YFSETQ. The length of the CDR3 is 13 residues. Trimming took 6 bases from V and 1 from J, leaving 9 bases between them.

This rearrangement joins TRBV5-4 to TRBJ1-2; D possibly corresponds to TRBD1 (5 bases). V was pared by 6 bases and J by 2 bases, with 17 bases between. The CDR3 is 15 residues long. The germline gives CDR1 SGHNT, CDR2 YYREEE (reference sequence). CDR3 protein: CASTFQGRPNYGYTF. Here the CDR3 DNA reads TGTGCCAGCACCTTCCAGGGCAGGCCCAACTATGGCTACACCTTC.

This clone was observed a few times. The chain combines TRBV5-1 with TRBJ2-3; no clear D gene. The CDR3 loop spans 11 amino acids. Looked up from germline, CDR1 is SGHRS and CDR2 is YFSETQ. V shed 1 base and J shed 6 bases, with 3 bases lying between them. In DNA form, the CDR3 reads TGCGCCAGCAGCTTGCGGGATACGCAGTATTTT. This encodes CASSLRDTQYF.

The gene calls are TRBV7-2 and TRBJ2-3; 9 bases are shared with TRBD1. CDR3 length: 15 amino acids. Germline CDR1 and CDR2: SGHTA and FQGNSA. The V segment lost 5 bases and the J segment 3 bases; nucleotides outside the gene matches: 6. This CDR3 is CASSPTGQGTDTQYF. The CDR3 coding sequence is TGTGCCAGCAGCCCAACGGGACAGGGAACAGATACGCAGTATTTT.

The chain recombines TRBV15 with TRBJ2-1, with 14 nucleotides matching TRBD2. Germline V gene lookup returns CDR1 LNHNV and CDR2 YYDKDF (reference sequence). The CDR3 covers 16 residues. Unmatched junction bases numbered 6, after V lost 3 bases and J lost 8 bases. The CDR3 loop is CATSRAGTSGSYEQFF. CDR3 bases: TGTGCCACCAGCAGGGCCGGGACTAGCGGGAGTTATGAGCAGTTCTTC.

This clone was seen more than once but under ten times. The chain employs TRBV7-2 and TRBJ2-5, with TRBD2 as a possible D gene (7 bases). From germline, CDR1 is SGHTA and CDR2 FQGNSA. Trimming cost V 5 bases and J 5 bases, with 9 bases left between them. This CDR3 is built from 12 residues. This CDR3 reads CASSGRGETQYF. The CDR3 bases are TGTGCCAGCAGCGGGAGGGGGGAGACCCAGTACTTC.

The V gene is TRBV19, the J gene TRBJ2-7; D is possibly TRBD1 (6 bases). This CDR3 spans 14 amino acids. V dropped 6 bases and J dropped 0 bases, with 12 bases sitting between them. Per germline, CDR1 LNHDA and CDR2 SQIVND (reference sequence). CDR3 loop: CASRRDTLSYEQYF. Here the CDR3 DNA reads TGTGCCAGTAGACGGGACACCCTCTCCTACGAGCAGTACTTC.

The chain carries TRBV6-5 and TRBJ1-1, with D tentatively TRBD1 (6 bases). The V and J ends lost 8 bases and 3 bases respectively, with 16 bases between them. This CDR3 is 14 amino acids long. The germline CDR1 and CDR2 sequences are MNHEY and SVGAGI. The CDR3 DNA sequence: TGTGCCAGCGCCCAGGGGTCCAGCGACACTGAAGCTTTCTTT. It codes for CASAQGSSDTEAFF.

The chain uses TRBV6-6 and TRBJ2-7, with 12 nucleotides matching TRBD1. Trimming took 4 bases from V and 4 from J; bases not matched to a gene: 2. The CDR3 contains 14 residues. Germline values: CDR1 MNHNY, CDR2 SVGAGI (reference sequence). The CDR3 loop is CASSWGQGAYEQYF. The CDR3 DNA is TGTGCCAGCAGTTGGGGACAGGGGGCATACGAGCAGTACTTC.

The CDR3 DNA is TGTGCCACCGGACAGTTTACCTACGAGCAGTACTTC. This gives the protein CATGQFTYEQYF. The V call is TRBV2, the J call TRBJ2-7, with D perhaps TRBD1 (6 bases). V dropped 10 bases and J dropped 2 bases, with 12 bases sitting between them. The CDR3 has 12 residues. Germline CDR1 reads SNHLY; CDR2 reads FYNNEI.

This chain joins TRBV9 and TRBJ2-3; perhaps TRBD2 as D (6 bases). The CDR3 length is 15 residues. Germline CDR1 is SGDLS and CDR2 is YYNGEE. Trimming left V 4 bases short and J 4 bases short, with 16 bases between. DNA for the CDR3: TGTGCCAGCAGCAAAACGGGGGTAATTGCAGATACGCAGTATTTT. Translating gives CASSKTGVIADTQYF. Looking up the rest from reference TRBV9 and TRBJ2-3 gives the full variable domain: DSGVTQTPKHLITATGQRVTLRCSPRSGDLSVYWYQQSLDQGLQFLIQYYNGEERAKGNILERFSAQQFPDLHSELNLSSLELGDSALYFCASSKTGVIADTQYFGPGTRLTVL.

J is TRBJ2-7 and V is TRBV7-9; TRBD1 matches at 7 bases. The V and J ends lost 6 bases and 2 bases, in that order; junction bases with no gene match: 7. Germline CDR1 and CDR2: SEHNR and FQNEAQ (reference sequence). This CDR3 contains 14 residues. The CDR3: CASRGTGDAYEQYF. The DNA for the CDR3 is TGTGCCAGCAGAGGAACAGGGGACGCCTACGAGCAGTACTTC.

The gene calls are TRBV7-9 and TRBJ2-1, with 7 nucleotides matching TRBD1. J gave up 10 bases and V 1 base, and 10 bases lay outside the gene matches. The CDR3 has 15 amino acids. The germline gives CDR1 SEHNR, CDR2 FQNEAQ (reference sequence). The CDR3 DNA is TGTGCCAGCAGCTTAGTCGGACGGACAGGTGTCGAGCAGTTCTTC. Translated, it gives CASSLVGRTGVEQFF. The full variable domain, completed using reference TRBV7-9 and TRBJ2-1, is DTGVSQNPRHKITKRGQNVTFRCDPISEHNRLYWYRQTLGQGPEFLTYFQNEAQLEKSRLLSDRFSAERPKGSFSTLEIQRTEQGDSAMYLCASSLVGRTGVEQFFGPGTRLTVL.